Below are 7 T cell receptor beta chains sequenced from a single sample in a study of long-term antiretroviral therapy in people with HIV. A v3.0 immunoSEQ assay was performed at survey level. Only in-frame clones appear in the TCRdb table, and some are missing; sequencing was by immunoSEQ multiplex PCR. The table includes 20,000 or so clones, roughly 87% detected once. This specimen consisted of unsorted PBMCs, obtained 2.1 years after starting antiretroviral therapy. These receptor sequences come from a man in his late teens or twenties with HIV.

The chain has TRBV9 and TRBJ1-1; unclear D gene. CDR1 and CDR2 (germline): SGDLS, YYNGEE. This CDR3 has 14 residues. V gave up 4 bases and J gave up 5 bases, with 15 bases separating them. The CDR3 here is CASSSKGRSTEAFF. The CDR3 DNA reads TGTGCCAGCAGCTCGAAAGGAAGAAGTACTGAAGCTTTCTTT.

The chain is built from TRBV29-1 and TRBJ2-7, with 9 bases that match TRBD1. The CDR3 is made up of 13 amino acids. Germline loops: CDR1 SQVTM, CDR2 ANQGSEA. With 7 bases clipped from V and 6 bases from J, the junction kept 10 bases outside the gene matches. Here the CDR3 DNA reads TGCAGCGGCAAACAGGGGGCTCTGGGCGAGCAGTACTTC. Translation: CSGKQGALGEQYF.

CDR3 in amino acids: CASSADATNEKLFF. The CDR3 bases are TGTGCCAGCAGTGCCGATGCAACTAATGAAAAACTGTTTTTT. The V and J genes are TRBV6-4 and TRBJ1-4, with D unresolved. Per the germline V gene, CDR1 is MRHNA and CDR2 is SNTAGT. V lost 4 bases to trimming and J lost 0 bases, with 6 bases between them. The CDR3 runs to 14 residues.

The J gene is TRBJ2-7, the V gene TRBV5-5; TRBD2 agrees at 10 bases. The junction had 3 bases not matched to a gene; V was cut back by 0 bases and J by 0 bases. The germline CDR1 and CDR2 sequences are SGHKS and YYEKEE (reference sequence). The CDR3 sequence is 16 residues long. DNA of the CDR3: TGTGCCAGCAGCTTGGAAGCTAGCGGGAGCTCCTACGAGCAGTACTTC. It yields the protein CASSLEASGSSYEQYF.

This clone qualifies as medium-sized. The V and J genes are TRBV19 and TRBJ1-5, with D unresolved. V lost 3 bases, J lost 7 bases, and 10 bases lay in between. Germline V lookup: CDR1 LNHDA, CDR2 SQIVND (reference sequence). This CDR3 is 13 amino acids long. CDR3 sequence reads: CASSIAGMQPQHF. In nucleotides, the CDR3 is TGTGCCAGTAGTATTGCGGGGATGCAGCCCCAGCATTTT. The full variable domain, rest sourced from reference TRBV19 and TRBJ1-5, is DGGITQSPKYLFRKEGQNVTLSCEQNLNHDAMYWYRQDPGQGLRLIYYSQIVNDFQKGDIAEGYSVSREKKESFPLTVTSAQKNPTAFYLCASSIAGMQPQHFGDGTRLSIL.

This clone was observed a handful of times. CDR3 DNA sequence: TGTGCCAGCAGCTTAATTCTACCAAACTCCTACGAGCAGTACTTC. This codes for CASSLILPNSYEQYF. The V and J genes are TRBV7-9 and TRBJ2-7; D call uncertain. The CDR3 spans 15 residues. Germline V gene data show CDR1 as SEHNR and CDR2 as FQNEAQ (reference sequence). V lost 2 bases and J lost 0, with 11 bases in between.

The chain has TRBV2 and TRBJ2-4; no reliable D call. The CDR3 is made up of 14 amino acids. Trimming took off 1 base at V and 0 bases at J, with 4 bases between the two ends. The germline CDR1 and CDR2 sequences are SNHLY and FYNNEI. The chain's CDR3 is CASSEGKAKNIQYF. The CDR3 coding sequence is TGTGCCAGCAGTGAAGGAAAAGCCAAAAACATTCAGTACTTC.